These 2 T cell receptor beta chains came from one sample sequenced in a study of shared clonotypes between healthy human individuals. Clones were sequenced by immunoSEQ multiplex PCR, and TCRdb holds only the in-frame ones, with some missing. Here the sample spans some 1,100,000 clones, about four fifths being singletons. The specimen sequenced was memory CD4+ T cells from PBMCs. Specified subset: CD45RA-negative fraction. All receptors derive from a man younger than 30 in good health. Some clones in this sample may be carry-over from other donors' samples.

V is TRBV6-1 and J is TRBJ1-2; TRBD1 agrees at 7 bases. The CDR3 has 14 amino acids. V was pared by 5 bases and J by 4 bases, with 7 bases of the junction left unmatched. Germline values: CDR1 MNHNS, CDR2 SASEGT. The CDR3 bases are TGTGCCAGCAGTTTCACAGGGGATGGCTATGGCTACACCTTC. Its translation: CASSFTGDGYGYTF.

This clone came up once. The CDR3 region has the DNA TGTGCCAGCAGAACCTCTCTGGGAGTGGAGACCCAGTACTTC. It encodes CASRTSLGVETQYF. This chain joins TRBV28 and TRBJ2-5; perhaps TRBD2 as D (5 bases). Trimming took 6 bases from V and 5 from J, leaving 16 bases between them. The CDR3 consists of 14 residues. CDR1 is MDHEN and CDR2 is SYDVKM in the germline V gene.